The 9 T cell receptor beta chains in this list originate from one sample, sequenced in a study of shared clonotypes between healthy human individuals. Assay used: immunoSEQ multiplex PCR; TCRdb lists only in-frame clones, some missing. The repertoire holds roughly 500,000 clones, with roughly 80% as singletons. The sequenced sample consisted of PBMCs. Every receptor here comes from a woman in her thirties or forties in good health. Some clones in this sample may be carry-over from other donors' samples.

CDR3 region: CAGRGDGTEAFF. Written as DNA, the CDR3 is TGTGCCGGGCGGGGGGATGGCACTGAAGCTTTCTTT. The chain combines TRBV2 with TRBJ1-1, with D tentatively TRBD1 (5 bases). The V and J ends lost 11 bases and 4 bases respectively, with 14 bases between them. The CDR3 has 12 amino acids. Per germline, CDR1 SNHLY and CDR2 FYNNEI.

J is TRBJ1-1 and V is TRBV19; tentatively, D is TRBD1 (5 bases). CDR3 length: 14 amino acids. V was pared by 7 bases and J by 3 bases, with 15 bases between. Germline V gene lookup returns CDR1 LNHDA and CDR2 SQIVND (reference sequence). CDR3 sequence reads: CASNGIMGHTEAFF. The CDR3 DNA reads TGTGCCAGTAACGGGATCATGGGGCACACTGAAGCTTTCTTT. Complete variable domain (other parts from reference TRBV19 and TRBJ1-1): DGGITQSPKYLFRKEGQNVTLSCEQNLNHDAMYWYRQDPGQGLRLIYYSQIVNDFQKGDIAEGYSVSREKKESFPLTVTSAQKNPTAFYLCASNGIMGHTEAFFGQGTRLTVV.

This clone occurred once. J is TRBJ2-1 and V is TRBV14; the D gene could be TRBD1 or TRBD2 (6 bases each). Germline V gene sequence: CDR1 SGHDN, CDR2 FVKESK. Trimming took off 4 bases at V and 3 bases at J, with 13 bases between the two ends. This CDR3 comprises 15 residues. CDR3 DNA: TGTGCCAGCAGCCCCGGGGGCTTCCTCTACAATGAGCAGTTCTTC. This sequence encodes CASSPGGFLYNEQFF.

This rearrangement joins TRBV11-2 to TRBJ2-3; D unresolved. Germline V gene data show CDR1 as SGHAT and CDR2 as FQNNGV. This CDR3 spans 14 amino acids. Deletions cut 5 bases from V and 6 bases from J, with 15 bases between. CDR3 sequence: CASSPMHRFDTQYF. CDR3 in DNA: TGTGCCAGCAGCCCCATGCACAGATTCGATACGCAGTATTTT. Filled out from reference TRBV11-2 and TRBJ2-3, the complete variable domain reads EAGVAQSPRYKIIEKRQSVAFWCNPISGHATLYWYQQILGQGPKLLIQFQNNGVVDDSQLPKDRFSAERLKGVDSTLKIQPAKLEDSAVYLCASSPMHRFDTQYFGPGTRLTVL.

In this sample, this clone turned up once. The V call is TRBV25-1, the J call TRBJ1-4; a possible D gene is TRBD1 (5 bases). V lost 3 bases and J lost 8, with 16 bases in between. Germline CDR1 is MGHDK and CDR2 is SYGVNS. The length of the CDR3 is 15 residues. The chain's CDR3 is CASSDSGTWGEKLFF. In DNA form, the CDR3 reads TGTGCCAGCAGTGACTCCGGGACGTGGGGGGAAAAACTGTTTTTT.

The chain uses TRBV18 and TRBJ2-5; tentatively, D is TRBD1 or TRBD2 (6 bases each). The CDR3 contains 15 residues. Germline V gene sequence: CDR1 KGHSH, CDR2 LQKENI. The V and J ends lost 3 bases and 5 bases respectively, with 16 bases between them. The CDR3, as DNA: TGTGCCAGCTCACCCACCGGGGGCGCAGGGGAGACCCAGTACTTC. As protein: CASSPTGGAGETQYF.

The chain recombines TRBV9 with TRBJ2-3; D is unclear. Germline V gene sequence: CDR1 SGDLS, CDR2 YYNGEE. V was clipped by 2 bases and J by 7 bases, with 5 bases between them. The CDR3 contains 11 residues. The DNA of the CDR3 is TGTGCCAGCAGCGTTAGTAATACGCAGTATTTT. This encodes CASSVSNTQYF.

The CDR3 spells CATSRGDRGPYQPQHF. As DNA, the CDR3 is TGTGCCACCAGCAGAGGGGACAGGGGGCCTTATCAGCCCCAGCATTTT. V gene TRBV15 combines with J gene TRBJ1-5, with 12 bases aligning to TRBD1. CDR1 is LNHNV and CDR2 is YYDKDF in the germline V gene (reference sequence). The CDR3 is made up of 16 amino acids. V lost 1 base to trimming and J lost 5 bases; unmatched junction nucleotides: 3.

V gene TRBV5-1 combines with J gene TRBJ2-5; TRBD2 matches at 14 bases. The junction had 8 bases not matched to a gene; V was cut back by 0 bases and J by 4 bases. The V gene's germline CDR1 is SGHRS and CDR2 YFSETQ. The CDR3 extends over 18 amino acids. DNA of the CDR3: TGCGCCAGCAGCTTGGGTTACGGGACTAGCGGGAGAGGAGAGACCCAGTACTTC. It translates to CASSLGYGTSGRGETQYF.